The next 4 T cell receptor beta chains were all read from a single sample in a study of graft-versus-host responses after intestinal transplantation. These receptors are not linked to any known antigen. Profiling relied on immunoSEQ multiplex PCR, and the TCRdb table lists in-frame clones only, not all of them. Of about 39,000 clones listed, over 90% were seen once; the top ten hold about 19%. This material consisted of unstimulated CD8+ T cells sorted from spleen or lymph node cells, taken before transplant. The receptor source for this set is a human donor who was the organ donor for an intestinal transplant.

This chain links TRBV18 with TRBJ1-5; a weak D match, TRBD1 (5 bases). The CDR3 runs to 15 residues. Trimming stripped 4 bases from V and 2 bases from J, with 12 bases between. From germline, CDR1 is KGHSH and CDR2 LQKENI. The CDR3 spells CASSLAGNGNQPQHF. Here the CDR3 DNA reads TGTGCCAGCTCACTAGCAGGGAACGGCAATCAGCCCCAGCATTTT.

To note about this clone: Only one base separates this from a far larger clonotype, so it likely reflects a read error. The V gene is TRBV28, the J gene TRBJ2-7; D uncertain. Per germline, CDR1 MDHEN and CDR2 SYDVKM. The CDR3 totals 13 residues. V dropped 3 bases and J dropped 1 base, with 7 bases sitting between them. The CDR3 DNA reads as TGTGCCAGCAGTTTGGTGTTTTCCTACGAGCAGTACTTC. It specifies CASSLVFSYEQYF.

This chain joins TRBV12-1 and TRBJ1-6; the table's D call, TRBD1, has no DNA check behind it. TRBV12-1 counts as a pseudogene. This CDR3 has 15 residues. CDR3 nucleotide sequence: TGTGCCAGCAGCTTTGCGGACAGGGGGAATTCACCCCTCCACTTT. Protein product: CASSFADRGNSPLHF.

The genes are TRBV6-1 and TRBJ2-7; D is unresolved. V gave up 6 bases and J gave up 2 bases, with 11 bases separating them. There are 13 residues in the CDR3. Germline V CDR1 and CDR2: MNHNS, SASEGT. The CDR3 DNA reads as TGTGCCAGCAGCCTACAAGGCCCCTACGAGCAGTACTTC. Translating it yields CASSLQGPYEQYF.